A single T cell receptor beta chain is shown here with its context. These data originate in a study of blood T cell repertoires in COVID-19. Across the whole study: Both acute and convalescent COVID-19 samples were obtained from the United States, Italy and Spain. Sources were T cells, B-cell-depleted T cells, or PBMCs; the material itself was cDNA or gDNA.

V shed 10 bases and J shed 2 bases, with 15 bases lying between them. The CDR3 length is 13 residues. Germline V gene lookup returns CDR1 ENHRY and CDR2 SYGVKD. As processed by the authors: Amplification with reference gene primers provided the estimates of nucleated cell counts. Here immunoSEQ multiplex PCR was the method, and the copy in TCRdb shows in-frame clones only, minus some. V and J calls and clone size are given by that table; D and trimming were obtained from the DNA. The sample lists around 140,000 clones; 75% to 90% were seen once. The source of this sequence is a man aged 50 to 60 with active or convalescent COVID-19. Sequenced material: peripheral blood. The chain employs TRBV10-3 and TRBJ2-7; possible D gene TRBD2, 6 bases. The CDR3 here is CATGERGPYEQYF. CDR3 nucleotide sequence: TGTGCCACGGGGGAGAGGGGTCCCTACGAGCAGTACTTC.